The 27 T cell receptor beta chains below come from one sample, sequenced in a study of cytomegalovirus exposure and HLA in healthy donors. 13 Jbeta primers and 60 Vbeta primers were used for the PCR. The data were produced by immunoSEQ multiplex PCR, yet TCRdb's version contains in-frame clones alone and is incomplete. The sample carries about 160,000 clones, over 65% recorded once. The sample consisted of PBMCs. These receptors were obtained from a woman aged 40 to 50 in good health and CMV-seronegative.

Only one count was recorded for this clone. The chain employs TRBV2 and TRBJ1-5; the D is unclear. CDR3 length: 13 amino acids. The ends were cut back, 3 bases at V and 4 bases at J, with 7 bases in the middle. The germline V gene encodes CDR1 SNHLY and CDR2 FYNNEI. CDR3 amino acids: CASSEEENQPQHF. The CDR3, as DNA: TGTGCCAGCAGTGAGGAGGAAAATCAGCCCCAGCATTTT.

J is TRBJ2-7 and V is TRBV4-1; 8 bases are shared with TRBD1. V shed 3 bases, J shed 2 bases, and the junction held 9 bases outside the gene matches. This CDR3 comprises 16 residues. The germline V gene has CDR1 MGHRA and CDR2 YSYEKL. The CDR3 protein is CASSQPRTGLTYEQYF. For the CDR3, the DNA is TGCGCCAGCAGCCAGCCGAGGACAGGGTTGACCTACGAGCAGTACTTC.

The chain links TRBV2 to TRBJ1-1; D call uncertain. The CDR3 runs to 14 residues. The V gene lost 5 bases and the J gene lost 6 bases, with 16 bases spanning the gap. CDR1 and CDR2 (germline): SNHLY, FYNNEI. The CDR3 bases are TGTGCCAGCAGTCTCTTGGAAATCAGGTCTGAAGCTTTCTTT. It encodes CASSLLEIRSEAFF.

The chain employs TRBV7-6 and TRBJ1-2; D call uncertain. Trimming removed 5 bases at V and 2 bases at J, with 18 bases between. The CDR3 totals 16 residues. CDR1 is SGHVS and CDR2 is FNYEAQ in the germline V gene. The CDR3 region is CASSPPATFRNYGYTF. CDR3 nucleotides: TGTGCCAGCAGCCCTCCCGCGACCTTCAGGAACTATGGCTACACCTTC.

A word on this clone: The sample contains more than one DNA sequence encoding this CDR3. The V and J genes are TRBV2 and TRBJ1-6; 7 bases align to TRBD1. The CDR3 extends over 15 amino acids. V dropped 3 bases and J dropped 4; count of bases not matched to a gene: 3. CDR1 is SNHLY and CDR2 is FYNNEI in the germline V gene. The CDR3: CASSDRGLYNSPLHF. CDR3 DNA sequence: TGTGCCAGCAGTGACAGGGGGTTGTATAATTCACCCCTCCACTTT.

This sequence joins TRBV19 and TRBJ1-2; TRBD1 is a possible D gene (6 bases). Trimming shortened V by 9 bases and J by 5 bases, and 16 bases separated the two germline ends. Germline CDR1 and CDR2: LNHDA and SQIVND (reference sequence). The CDR3 length is 13 residues. The CDR3 sequence: CASRADRYYGYTF. CDR3 DNA sequence: TGTGCCAGCCGGGCGGACAGATATTATGGCTACACCTTC.

This chain joins TRBV20-1 and TRBJ1-2; D is undetermined. This CDR3 is built from 11 residues. From germline, CDR1 is DFQATT and CDR2 SNEGSKA (reference sequence). The V end was cut by 7 bases, the J end by 4 bases, with 10 bases between. CDR3 in amino acids: CSVAVRYGYTF. In nucleotides, the CDR3 is TGCAGTGTGGCGGTTCGCTATGGCTACACCTTC.

The rearrangement links TRBV19 to TRBJ2-1, with D maybe TRBD1 (7 bases). Germline assignment: CDR1 LNHDA and CDR2 SQIVND (reference sequence). This CDR3 contains 14 residues. Trimming took off 3 bases at V and 4 bases at J, with 10 bases between the two ends. This CDR3 is CASSIQGGYNEQFF. The DNA of the CDR3 is TGTGCCAGTAGTATTCAGGGGGGTTACAATGAGCAGTTCTTC.

V usage is TRBV7-8 and J usage is TRBJ1-6, with 7 bases fitting TRBD1. Germline V gene sequence: CDR1 SGHVS, CDR2 FQNEAQ. V gave up 5 bases and J gave up 6 bases; unmatched junction bases: 7. The CDR3 is 15 residues long. CDR3: CASSGVTGSNSPLHF. In DNA, the CDR3 is TGTGCCAGCAGCGGAGTGACAGGGAGTAATTCACCCCTCCACTTT.

CDR3 loop: CASSQDRGGSYNSPLHF. CDR3 sequence (DNA): TGCGCCAGCAGCCAAGATCGTGGGGGGTCCTATAATTCACCCCTCCACTTT. V gene TRBV4-1 combines with J gene TRBJ1-6, with D possibly matching TRBD1 (5 bases). The germline V gene encodes CDR1 MGHRA and CDR2 YSYEKL. The CDR3 length is 17 residues. Trimming took 0 bases from V and 1 from J, leaving 10 bases between them.

There are a few counts of this clone. This chain joins TRBV5-1 and TRBJ1-1; D remains ambiguous. The V gene's germline CDR1 is SGHRS and CDR2 YFSETQ. The CDR3 extends over 13 amino acids. V lost 2 bases to trimming and J lost 3 bases, with 8 bases between them. CDR3 bases: TGCGCCAGCAGCTTCCGCAGGTACACTGAAGCTTTCTTT. Amino acid sequence: CASSFRRYTEAFF.

This clone was found a few times. V usage is TRBV4-1 and J usage is TRBJ1-1; D is uncertain. The V end was cut by 1 base, the J end by 4 bases, with 10 bases between. Germline V gives CDR1 MGHRA, CDR2 YSYEKL. There are 14 residues in the CDR3. CDR3 coding DNA: TGCGCCAGCAGCCAAGGAGGGCAGGTCACTGAAGCTTTCTTT. Translated, it gives CASSQGGQVTEAFF.

The J gene is TRBJ1-2, the V gene TRBV6-1; D is possibly TRBD1 (6 bases). V gave up 4 bases and J gave up 8 bases, with 17 bases separating them. Looked up from germline, CDR1 is MNHNS and CDR2 is SASEGT. The CDR3 extends over 14 amino acids. The CDR3 loop is CASSVLQGSEGYTF. CDR3 sequence (DNA): TGTGCCAGCAGTGTATTACAGGGTTCGGAAGGCTACACCTTC.

The sample holds a few counts of this clone. This chain connects TRBV5-4 to TRBJ2-1; 9 bases are shared with TRBD1. CDR1 is SGHNT, CDR2 YYREEE, per germline (reference sequence). J lost 5 bases, V lost 1 base, and 4 bases had no gene match. The CDR3 runs 15 residues. CDR3 amino acids: CASSLTGGAHNEQFF. The DNA for the CDR3 is TGTGCCAGCAGCTTGACAGGGGGCGCGCACAATGAGCAGTTCTTC. The full variable domain, with the rest looked up from reference TRBV5-4 and TRBJ2-1, is ETGVTQSPTHLIKTRGQQVTLRCSSQSGHNTVSWYQQALGQGPQFIFQYYREEENGRGNFPPRFSGLQFPNYSSELNVNALELDDSALYLCASSLTGGAHNEQFFGPGTRLTVL.

The V call is TRBV15, the J call TRBJ1-1; 8 nucleotides line up with TRBD1. Looked up from germline, CDR1 is LNHNV and CDR2 is YYDKDF (reference sequence). V shed 0 bases and J 8 bases; nucleotides not matched to a gene: 14. The CDR3 runs 17 residues. The CDR3, as DNA: TGTGCCACCAGCAGAGATAATCCGAAGGGACGGACAGGGGAAGCTTTCTTT. Encoded protein: CATSRDNPKGRTGEAFF.

This chain connects TRBV5-1 to TRBJ1-6; D call uncertain. Trimming left V 3 bases short and J 0 bases short, with 7 bases between. The CDR3 is 15 residues long. Per germline, CDR1 SGHRS and CDR2 YFSETQ. The CDR3 DNA reads as TGCGCCAGCAGCTCCTATAGCTCCTATAATTCACCCCTCCACTTT. Translated, it gives CASSSYSSYNSPLHF. The variable domain in full, completed from reference TRBV5-1 and TRBJ1-6, reads KAGVTQTPRYLIKTRGQQVTLSCSPISGHRSVSWYQQTPGQGLQFLFEYFSETQRNKGNFPGRFSGRQFSNSRSEMNVSTLELGDSALYLCASSSYSSYNSPLHFGNGTRLTVT.

The gene calls are TRBV5-8 and TRBJ1-5, with D maybe TRBD1 (5 bases). CDR1 and CDR2 (germline): SGHTS, YDEGEE. This CDR3 is built from 16 residues. V was pared by 4 bases and J by 8 bases, with 22 bases between. The CDR3 sequence: CASSPPGTVRREPQHF. The CDR3 DNA follows: TGTGCCAGCAGCCCTCCCGGGACCGTGCGGAGGGAGCCCCAGCATTTT.

The genes are TRBV6-4 and TRBJ2-2; TRBD1 matches 7 bases. After removal of 6 bases from V and 5 bases from J, the junction contained 9 bases not matched to a gene. Germline CDR1 reads MRHNA; CDR2 reads SNTAGT. The CDR3 is 15 residues long. As DNA, the CDR3 is TGTGCCAGCAGCCCGGGACAGAAGTATACCGGGGAGCTGTTTTTT. It codes for CASSPGQKYTGELFF.

The rearrangement links TRBV5-6 to TRBJ1-4; 10 nucleotides line up with TRBD1. The germline CDR1 and CDR2 sequences are SGHDT and YYEEEE. This CDR3 contains 16 residues. With V trimmed by 3 bases and J by 7 bases, 9 bases remained unmatched. The CDR3 bases are TGTGCCAGCAGCTGGGACAGGGGTTTCTCTGGTGAAAAACTGTTTTTT. The encoded protein is CASSWDRGFSGEKLFF.

There are a few counts of this clone. V is TRBV4-1 and J is TRBJ2-3; 8 bases align to TRBD1. With 1 base clipped from V and 4 bases from J, the junction kept 10 bases outside the gene matches. Germline V lookup: CDR1 MGHRA, CDR2 YSYEKL. The CDR3 runs 17 residues. The CDR3 sequence: CASSQVGTGGGPDTQYF. CDR3 bases: TGCGCCAGCAGCCAAGTAGGAACAGGGGGAGGTCCAGATACGCAGTATTTT.

The gene calls are TRBV5-1 and TRBJ2-1; D unresolved. The V gene's germline CDR1 is SGHRS and CDR2 YFSETQ. The V gene lost 0 bases and the J gene lost 4 bases, with 8 bases spanning the gap. This CDR3 spans 14 amino acids. CDR3 coding DNA: TGCGCCAGCAGCTTGGCGTCGGAGTACAATGAGCAGTTCTTC. This translates into CASSLASEYNEQFF.

This clone was counted a single time. The chain has TRBV6-1 and TRBJ2-3; maybe TRBD2 (5 bases). This CDR3 comprises 14 residues. The V end lost 6 bases, the J end lost 0 bases, and 10 bases lay between the germline ends. The germline V gene encodes CDR1 MNHNS and CDR2 SASEGT. CDR3 region: CASSEGSSTDTQYF. In DNA, the CDR3 is TGTGCCAGCAGCGAGGGATCTAGCACAGATACGCAGTATTTT.

The V gene is TRBV20-1, the J gene TRBJ2-1; D is uncertain. Trimming shortened V by 2 bases and J by 5 bases, and 4 bases separated the two germline ends. The CDR3 sequence is 11 residues long. Germline loops: CDR1 DFQATT, CDR2 SNEGSKA (reference sequence). CDR3 protein: CSARTDNEQFF. DNA for the CDR3: TGCAGTGCTAGAACTGACAATGAGCAGTTCTTC.

The CDR3 DNA sequence: TGTGCCAGTACCAGGGGCAGGGGAAGCAATCAGCCCCAGCATTTT. This translates into CASTRGRGSNQPQHF. The chain has TRBV19 and TRBJ1-5; the D gene is possibly TRBD1 (6 bases). V shed 7 bases and J shed 1 base, with 14 bases lying between them. CDR3 length: 15 amino acids. Looked up from germline, CDR1 is LNHDA and CDR2 is SQIVND (reference sequence).

The V gene is TRBV7-8, the J gene TRBJ1-1; D may be TRBD1 (5 bases). CDR3 size: 14 residues. Germline assignment: CDR1 SGHVS and CDR2 FQNEAQ. Trimming took off 2 bases at V and 5 bases at J, with 12 bases between the two ends. The CDR3 spells CASSLLTGGTEAFF. The DNA of the CDR3 is TGTGCCAGCAGCTTATTGACCGGGGGGACTGAAGCTTTCTTT. The full variable domain, its missing parts supplied by reference TRBV7-8 and TRBJ1-1, is GAGVSQSPRYKVAKRGQDVALRCDPISGHVSLFWYQQALGQGPEFLTYFQNEAQLDKSGLPSDRFFAERPEGSVSTLKIQRTQQEDSAVYLCASSLLTGGTEAFFGQGTRLTVV.

This sequence joins TRBV7-9 and TRBJ1-5; no clear D. V lost 5 bases and J lost 5, with 7 bases in between. This CDR3 is built from 12 residues. Germline CDR1 and CDR2: SEHNR and FQNEAQ (reference sequence). CDR3 sequence reads: CASSRGYQPQHF. DNA of the CDR3: TGTGCCAGCAGCCGAGGGTATCAGCCCCAGCATTTT.

This clone was seen once. The germline gene is not matched at one end of the junction; a read error may be the cause. The chain uses TRBV7-9 and TRBJ1-5, with 8 bases aligning to TRBD1. Per germline, CDR1 SEHNR and CDR2 FQNEAQ (reference sequence). The CDR3 is 15 residues long. CDR3 nucleotide sequence: TGTTCCAGCAGCTCGGGACAGGAGGAAAATCAGCCCCAGCATTTT. Encoded protein: CSSSSGQEENQPQHF.